Shown below are 6 T cell receptor beta chains from a single sample sequenced in a study of identical twins. TCRdb reprocessed the 5' RACE reads via MiXCR and lists one record per CDR3 protein. The sample lists about 150,000 distinct CDR3 sequences, approximately 3.5% occurring once. The specimen sequenced was memory T cells sorted from blood. These receptors were taken from a man younger than 30 in good health.

This clonotype was seen many times. The chain combines TRBV6-5 with TRBJ2-7; 7 positions agree with TRBD2. Losses at the gene ends were 2 bases for V and 4 bases for J; bases not matched to a gene: 5. The CDR3 totals 14 residues. In germline, CDR1 is MNHEY, CDR2 SVGAGI. The CDR3 sequence: CASSYGGGIYEQYF. The CDR3 DNA sequence: TGTGCCAGCAGTTACGGGGGGGGAATTTACGAGCAGTACTTC.

This clonotype has more than one count but fewer than ten. This chain links TRBV6-5 with TRBJ1-4; no clear D. Trimming left V 0 bases short and J 2 bases short, with 4 bases between. CDR3 length: 14 amino acids. Germline V lookup: CDR1 MNHEY, CDR2 SVGAGI. CDR3: CASSYSTTNEKLFF. In DNA, the CDR3 is TGTGCCAGCAGTTACTCAACGACTAATGAAAAACTGTTTTTT.

This clonotype has ten or more counts. V usage is TRBV7-9 and J usage is TRBJ2-7, with TRBD1 matching 7 bases. V was clipped by 5 bases and J by 4 bases; unmatched bases: 5. The germline gives CDR1 SEHNR, CDR2 FQNEAQ (reference sequence). This CDR3 region has 13 residues. The CDR3 protein is CASSVGRGYEQYF. In nucleotides, the CDR3 is TGTGCCAGCAGCGTCGGCAGGGGGTACGAGCAGTACTTC.

This clonotype was observed at least ten times. This sequence joins TRBV28 and TRBJ2-7; 16 bases map to TRBD2. The CDR3 is 18 amino acids. Germline V gives CDR1 MDHEN, CDR2 SYDVKM. V dropped 5 bases and J dropped 4; count of bases not matched to a gene: 11. The CDR3 region has the DNA TGTGCCAGCAGTGTGGGACTAGCGGGAGGGCCTCCCTTTTACGAGCAGTACTTC. This codes for CASSVGLAGGPPFYEQYF.

This chain uses TRBV7-9 with TRBJ2-2; no clear D. The ends were cut back, 7 bases at V and 6 bases at J, with 12 bases in the middle. The CDR3 runs 13 residues. CDR1 is SEHNR and CDR2 is FQNEAQ in the germline V gene (reference sequence). The CDR3 spells CASTLLSSGELFF. CDR3 DNA: TGTGCCAGCACCTTGCTAAGCTCCGGGGAGCTGTTTTTT.

This clonotype occurred many times. This chain connects TRBV10-3 to TRBJ2-5, with D uncertain. The CDR3 is 13 residues long. V lost 1 base and J lost 2, with 5 bases in between. Germline-derived CDR1 and CDR2 are ENHRY and SYGVKD. For the CDR3, the DNA is TGTGCCATCAGTGAGTTACCACAAGAGACCCAGTACTTC. This encodes CAISELPQETQYF.